This TCR beta chain is from a study of CD8+CD57+ T cells in acquired aplastic anemia. In the study overall: Across the sorted CD4+ and CD8+ cells, DNA amounts averaged approximately 3.1 ug. CD4+ cell libraries from healthy donors averaged approximately 10 million reads. The study, taken as a whole, reports: The study identified more than 25 CD8+ CDR3 sequences shared by patients and controls. Controls did not differ significantly from patients in CD8+ Simpson's diversity.

In germline, CDR1 is WNHNN, CDR2 SYGVQD (reference sequence). This CDR3 contains 15 residues. The trim removed 8 bases at V and 5 bases at J, leaving 11 bases unmatched. On this clonotype: What it recognizes is unknown.

Template material for TCR beta VDJ and CDR3 profiling consisted of genomic DNA. TCRdb analysed the reads with MiXCR anew, one entry per CDR3 protein. The sample contains fewer than 70,000 distinct CDR3 sequences, roughly half of which appear only once. This sequence joins TRBV10-1 and TRBJ1-1; 10 nucleotides agree with TRBD1. Sequencing was carried out using sorted CD4+, CD8+, or CD8+CD57+ T cells (not recorded which) from PBMCs. The clonotype originates from a human donor in good health, serving as a control. DNA for the CDR3: TGCGCCAGCGGGCGGGACAGGGGACAAAATACTGAAGCTTTCTTT. It yields the protein CASGRDRGQNTEAFF.